This TCR beta chain was obtained from a study of blood T cell repertoires in COVID-19. Study context: Donors in the United States, Italy and Spain gave samples during acute or convalescent COVID-19. T cells, B-cell-depleted T cells, or PBMCs provided the cDNA or gDNA that served as material.

Measured with immunoSEQ multiplex PCR; TCRdb has only the in-frame clones, and not every one. This table holds approximately 200,000 clones, about 85% found once. In germline, CDR1 is MNHNS, CDR2 SASEGT. This CDR3 region has 17 residues. Trimming cost V 4 bases and J 0 bases, with 18 bases left between them. The chain combines TRBV6-1 with TRBJ1-2; D gene uncertain. The receptor was derived from a man aged 25-45 years who had recovered from COVID-19. Sequenced input: PBMCs or T cells enriched from blood (not recorded which). The CDR3 bases are TGTGCCAGCAGTGTAAAACCCACGGGATTAGCTAACTATGGCTACACCTTC. This translates into CASSVKPTGLANYGYTF.